This T cell receptor beta chain came from a study of cytomegalovirus exposure and HLA in healthy donors. Germline V gene data show CDR1 as SEHNR and CDR2 as FQNEAQ (reference sequence). With 4 bases clipped from V and 10 bases from J, the junction kept 9 bases outside the gene matches. The length of the CDR3 is 14 residues. Primers: 60 Vbeta forward and 13 Jbeta reverse. Produced via immunoSEQ multiplex PCR; TCRdb's table is partial and in-frame only. The sample lists fewer than 95,000 clones, roughly 67% occurring once. The rearrangement joins TRBV7-9 to TRBJ1-2, with 10 nucleotides matching TRBD1. This clonotype was sampled from a woman aged 45 to 65 in good health and CMV-seropositive. The sequenced sample consisted of PBMCs. CDR3 DNA: TGTGCCAGCAGCTGGACCGGGACAGGGGAAGACTACACCTTC. Amino acids: CASSWTGTGEDYTF.